This entry lists 18 T cell receptor beta chains sequenced from one sample in a study of blood T cell repertoires in COVID-19. Generated by immunoSEQ multiplex PCR, the TCRdb table keeps only in-frame clones and is missing some. The sample shows about 60,000 clones, around 90% of them seen only once. The specimen sequenced was peripheral blood. These TCRs come from a man aged 60 to 75 with active COVID-19.

The genes are TRBV5-5 and TRBJ2-3; 12 bases agree with TRBD2. V shed 0 bases, J shed 2 bases, and the junction held 1 base outside the gene matches. Germline lookup yields CDR1 SGHKS and CDR2 YYEKEE (reference sequence). The CDR3 runs to 16 residues. In nucleotides, the CDR3 is TGTGCCAGCAGCTTGGCTAGCGGGGGGGCCACAGATACGCAGTATTTT. Its translation: CASSLASGGATDTQYF.

The chain combines TRBV19 with TRBJ1-2; 10 bases align to TRBD1. The V gene's germline CDR1 is LNHDA and CDR2 SQIVND (reference sequence). V shed 8 bases, J shed 4 bases, and the junction held 10 bases outside the gene matches. CDR3 length: 15 residues. The CDR3 DNA sequence: TGTGCCAGTGTTACCGGGACAGGGGCGACCTATGGCTACACCTTC. Its translation: CASVTGTGATYGYTF.

The chain uses TRBV11-2 and TRBJ2-5, with 7 bases lining up with TRBD1. The J segment lost 1 base and the V segment lost 5 bases, leaving 4 bases of the junction unmatched. The CDR3 has 14 residues. Germline-derived CDR1 and CDR2 are SGHAT and FQNNGV. The CDR3 sequence: CASSPRTGQETQYF. CDR3 coding DNA: TGTGCCAGCAGCCCAAGGACAGGCCAAGAGACCCAGTACTTC.

The gene calls are TRBV3-1 (or the pseudogene TRBV3-2) and TRBJ2-3, with D possibly matching TRBD2 (6 bases). V was clipped by 1 base and J by 2 bases, with 16 bases between them. The CDR3 spans 17 residues. Germline V gives CDR1 LGHDT, CDR2 YNNKEL (reference sequence). CDR3 bases: TGTGCCAGCAGCCAAGTCGGTCTAGCGTCCTACACAGATACGCAGTATTTT. Encoded protein: CASSQVGLASYTDTQYF.

This clone was detected once. The V call is TRBV5-1, the J call TRBJ2-3, with 7 bases that match TRBD2. In germline, CDR1 is SGHRS, CDR2 YFSETQ. V lost 0 bases to trimming and J lost 2 bases; unmatched junction nucleotides: 3. The length of the CDR3 is 15 residues. This CDR3 reads CASSLGRGTTDTQYF. CDR3 sequence (DNA): TGCGCCAGCAGCTTGGGGCGGGGGACCACAGATACGCAGTATTTT.

This chain links TRBV3-1 (or the pseudogene TRBV3-2) with TRBJ1-6; 8 nucleotides agree with TRBD1. The CDR3 runs 15 residues. The V segment lost 4 bases and the J segment 6 bases; nucleotides outside the gene matches: 5. The germline V gene has CDR1 LGHDT and CDR2 YNNKEL (reference sequence). This CDR3 is CASSPDRAGNSPLHF. The CDR3 DNA reads TGTGCCAGCAGCCCGGACAGGGCTGGTAATTCACCCCTCCACTTT.

The chain employs TRBV4-3 and TRBJ2-5; D might be TRBD2 (6 bases). The ends were cut back, 1 base at V and 3 bases at J, with 15 bases in the middle. CDR1 and CDR2 (germline): LGHNA, YSLEER. CDR3 size: 16 residues. The CDR3 DNA reads as TGCGCCAGCAGCCAAGGAGAACTAGCAGGAAAAGAGACCCAGTACTTC. It codes for CASSQGELAGKETQYF.

The genes are TRBV7-2 and TRBJ2-1, with 12 bases fitting TRBD2. Germline CDR1 reads SGHTA; CDR2 reads FQGNSA. The J segment lost 9 bases and the V segment lost 5 bases, leaving 8 bases of the junction unmatched. The CDR3 contains 15 residues. The CDR3 loop reads CASSPRTSGTVEQFF. DNA of the CDR3: TGTGCCAGCAGCCCAAGGACTAGCGGGACGGTTGAGCAGTTCTTC. The whole variable domain, remainder taken from reference TRBV7-2 and TRBJ2-1, is GAGVSQSPSNKVTEKGKDVELRCDPISGHTALYWYRQSLGQGLEFLIYFQGNSAPDKSGLPSDRFSAERTGGSVSTLTIQRTQQEDSAVYLCASSPRTSGTVEQFFGPGTRLTVL.

The chain recombines TRBV28 with TRBJ2-2; TRBD1 matches at 8 bases. The CDR3 totals 17 residues. Germline V gene lookup returns CDR1 MDHEN and CDR2 SYDVKM. The junction had 13 bases not matched to a gene; V was cut back by 5 bases and J by 5 bases. In DNA, the CDR3 is TGTGCCAGCAGTAACATTGAGGACAGGGTGGGGACCGGGGAGCTGTTTTTT. This gives the protein CASSNIEDRVGTGELFF.

The genes are TRBV28 and TRBJ1-2; 7 bases are a match to TRBD1. The V and J ends lost 4 bases and 6 bases, in that order; junction bases with no gene match: 11. There are 15 residues in the CDR3. Germline CDR1 MDHEN, CDR2 SYDVKM. The CDR3 region is CASSSPPDRIDGYTF. The CDR3 DNA sequence: TGTGCCAGCAGTTCCCCCCCGGACAGGATCGATGGCTACACCTTC.

This chain joins TRBV6-1 and TRBJ2-7, with D unclear. The V gene's germline CDR1 is MNHNS and CDR2 SASEGT. Trimming took 3 bases from V and 0 from J, leaving 6 bases between them. The CDR3 is 13 residues long. CDR3 region: CASSDVASYEQYF. Written as DNA, the CDR3 is TGTGCCAGCAGTGATGTAGCCTCCTACGAGCAGTACTTC.

The rearrangement links TRBV3-1 (or the pseudogene TRBV3-2) to TRBJ2-3; 7 positions agree with TRBD2. Germline V CDR1 and CDR2: LGHDT, YNNKEL (reference sequence). V trimming: 4 bases; J trimming: 0 bases; junction bases outside the gene matches: 10. The CDR3 has 17 amino acids. The CDR3: CASSLSRFGRSTDTQYF. The DNA of the CDR3 is TGTGCCAGCAGCCTTTCAAGGTTCGGGAGGAGCACAGATACGCAGTATTTT.

This clone was detected once. V usage is TRBV28 and J usage is TRBJ2-2; 12 nucleotides match TRBD2. In germline, CDR1 is MDHEN, CDR2 SYDVKM. The CDR3 has 15 amino acids. The J segment lost 7 bases and the V segment lost 4 bases, leaving 4 bases of the junction unmatched. The CDR3 nucleotides read TGTGCCAGCAGTTCCGGGGGACTAGCGGGCGGGGAGCTGTTTTTT. This sequence encodes CASSSGGLAGGELFF.

The chain couples TRBV5-1 to TRBJ2-2; the D gene is possibly TRBD1 (6 bases). The CDR3 loop spans 18 amino acids. Trimming shortened V by 1 base and J by 6 bases, and 22 bases separated the two germline ends. Germline assignment: CDR1 SGHRS and CDR2 YFSETQ. The CDR3 sequence: CASSLRTTGIRFAGELFF. DNA of the CDR3: TGCGCCAGCAGCTTGCGGACCACAGGGATCAGATTTGCCGGGGAGCTGTTTTTT.

The V and J genes are TRBV7-2 and TRBJ2-7; 11 bases fit TRBD1. Germline loops: CDR1 SGHTA, CDR2 FQGNSA. V lost 3 bases and J lost 2; bases outside the gene matches: 9. This CDR3 is 17 amino acids long. The CDR3 DNA sequence: TGTGCCAGCAGCTTGGGGACAGGGGGTTACCTAACCTACGAGCAGTACTTC. Its translation: CASSLGTGGYLTYEQYF. Looking up the rest from reference TRBV7-2 and TRBJ2-7 gives the full variable domain: GAGVSQSPSNKVTEKGKDVELRCDPISGHTALYWYRQSLGQGLEFLIYFQGNSAPDKSGLPSDRFSAERTGGSVSTLTIQRTQQEDSAVYLCASSLGTGGYLTYEQYFGPGTRLTVT.

The gene calls are TRBV15 and TRBJ2-1; 13 bases are a match to TRBD2. V lost 0 bases to trimming and J lost 4 bases; unmatched junction nucleotides: 9. The CDR3 totals 19 residues. The germline CDR1 and CDR2 sequences are LNHNV and YYDKDF (reference sequence). In DNA form, the CDR3 reads TGTGCCACCAGCAGAGACTTGGGTACTAGCGGGAGGGGTTACAATGAGCAGTTCTTC. Its translation is CATSRDLGTSGRGYNEQFF.

V and J are TRBV7-3 and TRBJ2-2; 8 bases agree with TRBD2. The germline V gene has CDR1 SGHTA and CDR2 FQGTGA. J gave up 3 bases and V 3 bases, and 3 bases lay outside the gene matches. The CDR3 consists of 15 residues. The DNA of the CDR3 is TGTGCCAGCAGCTTGACTAGCGCGCACACCGGGGAGCTGTTTTTT. It encodes CASSLTSAHTGELFF.

J is TRBJ1-4 and V is TRBV27; D gene ambiguous. The CDR3 is made up of 15 amino acids. The germline gives CDR1 MNHEY, CDR2 SMNVEV (reference sequence). V lost 2 bases, J lost 4 bases, and 11 bases lay in between. As DNA, the CDR3 is TGTGCCAGCAGTTTAGGGCGGGCGAATAATGAAAAACTGTTTTTT. Translated, it gives CASSLGRANNEKLFF.